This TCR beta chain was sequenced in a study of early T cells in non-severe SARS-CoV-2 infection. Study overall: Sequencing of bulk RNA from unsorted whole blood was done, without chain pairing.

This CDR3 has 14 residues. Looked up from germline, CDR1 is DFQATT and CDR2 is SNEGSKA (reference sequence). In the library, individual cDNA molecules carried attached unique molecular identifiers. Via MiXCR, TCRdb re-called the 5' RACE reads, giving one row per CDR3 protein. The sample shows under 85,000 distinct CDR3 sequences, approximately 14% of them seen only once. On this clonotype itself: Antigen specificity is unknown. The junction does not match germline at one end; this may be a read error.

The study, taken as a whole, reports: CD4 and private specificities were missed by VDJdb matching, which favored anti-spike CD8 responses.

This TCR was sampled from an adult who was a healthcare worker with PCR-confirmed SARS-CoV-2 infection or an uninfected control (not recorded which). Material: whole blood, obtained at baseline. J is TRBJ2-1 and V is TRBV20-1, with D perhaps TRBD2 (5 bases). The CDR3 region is CSARGGATYNEQFF. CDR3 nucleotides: TGTAGTGCTAGAGGAGGAGCGACCTACAATGAGCAGTTCTTC.